This is a list of T cell receptor beta chains from one sample in a study of blood T cells in healthy people across ages. TCRdb reprocessed the 5' RACE reads with MiXCR, giving one entry per CDR3 protein. This repertoire shows a few hundred thousand distinct CDR3 sequences, approximately 47% found once; its top ten account for 50% to 65%. The sample consisted of blood. Receptor source: a man aged 55 to 70 in good health. CDR3s include the opening cysteine and the closing phenylalanine or tryptophan. Each record gives: clone size, V gene, J gene, D gene, CDR3 protein, CDR3 DNA. D genes are given only for firm matches. Clone size is stated in some rows and not others, as once, few, many or a class when expanded.

clone_size: NA
v_call: TRBV29-1
j_call: TRBJ2-7
d_call: NA
cdr3_aa: CSVKYSYEQYF
cdr3_nt: TGCAGCGTTAAGTATTCCTACGAGCAGTACTTC

clone_size: NA
v_call: TRBV29-1
j_call: TRBJ2-1
d_call: TRBD1
cdr3_aa: CSVVRGHNNEQFF
cdr3_nt: TGCAGCGTTGTAAGGGGGCACAACAATGAGCAGTTCTTC

clone_size: few
v_call: TRBV10-3
j_call: TRBJ1-2
d_call: TRBD1
cdr3_aa: CAIRDRTGANYGYTF
cdr3_nt: TGTGCCATCAGAGATCGGACAGGGGCCAACTATGGCTACACCTTC

clone_size: few
v_call: TRBV3-1
j_call: TRBJ2-5
d_call: NA
cdr3_aa: CASSQVGGGRETQYF
cdr3_nt: TGTGCCAGCAGCCAAGTTGGGGGAGGCCGGGAGACCCAGTACTTC

clone_size: NA
v_call: TRBV7-2
j_call: TRBJ2-3
d_call: NA
cdr3_aa: CASSFGLRLVDTQYF
cdr3_nt: TGTGCCAGCAGCTTTGGACTCCGACTGGTAGATACGCAGTATTTT

clone_size: many
v_call: TRBV29-1
j_call: TRBJ1-2
d_call: TRBD1
cdr3_aa: CSVGDRGPAGYTF
cdr3_nt: TGCAGCGTTGGGGACAGGGGGCCGGCTGGCTACACCTTC

clone_size: NA
v_call: TRBV30
j_call: TRBJ1-5
d_call: NA
cdr3_aa: CAWSVHERQFSNQPQHF
cdr3_nt: TGTGCCTGGAGTGTACACGAACGGCAGTTTAGCAATCAGCCCCAGCATTTT

clone_size: NA
v_call: TRBV12-3/TRBV12-4
j_call: TRBJ2-5
d_call: TRBD1
cdr3_aa: CASSPDGQGQETQYF
cdr3_nt: TGTGCCAGCAGCCCCGATGGACAGGGCCAAGAGACCCAGTACTTC

clone_size: NA
v_call: TRBV7-2
j_call: TRBJ2-7
d_call: TRBD2
cdr3_aa: CASSLSSGRALYEQYF
cdr3_nt: TGTGCCAGCAGCTTATCTAGCGGGAGGGCCCTTTACGAGCAGTACTTC

clone_size: many
v_call: TRBV24-1
j_call: TRBJ2-7
d_call: NA
cdr3_aa: CATGVPDRGTYEQYF
cdr3_nt: TGTGCCACCGGAGTCCCGGACCGGGGGACCTACGAGCAGTACTTC

clone_size: NA
v_call: TRBV20-1
j_call: TRBJ1-5
d_call: NA
cdr3_aa: CSARAPQGNQPQHF
cdr3_nt: TGCAGTGCTAGGGCCCCGCAGGGGAATCAGCCCCAGCATTTT

clone_size: NA
v_call: TRBV20-1
j_call: TRBJ1-5
d_call: NA
cdr3_aa: CSASRGGNQPQHF
cdr3_nt: TGCAGTGCTAGCAGGGGCGGCAATCAGCCCCAGCATTTT

clone_size: NA
v_call: TRBV28
j_call: TRBJ2-1
d_call: NA
cdr3_aa: CASSPPGVPIKDEQFF
cdr3_nt: TGTGCCAGCAGTCCCCCGGGAGTACCTATTAAAGATGAGCAGTTCTTC

clone_size: NA
v_call: TRBV6-1
j_call: TRBJ1-2
d_call: NA
cdr3_aa: CASRNAGYYGYTF
cdr3_nt: TGTGCCAGCAGGAACGCAGGCTACTATGGCTACACCTTC

clone_size: NA
v_call: TRBV7-2
j_call: TRBJ2-4
d_call: TRBD2
cdr3_aa: CASSLLGAGTSGNIQYF
cdr3_nt: TGTGCCAGCAGCCTCCTAGGGGCTGGGACTAGCGGAAACATTCAGTACTTC

clone_size: NA
v_call: TRBV6-1
j_call: TRBJ2-1
d_call: TRBD1
cdr3_aa: CASSERDRVGPNEQFF
cdr3_nt: TGTGCCAGCAGTGAACGGGACAGGGTAGGCCCCAATGAGCAGTTCTTC

clone_size: NA
v_call: TRBV28
j_call: TRBJ2-7
d_call: TRBD2
cdr3_aa: CASSSLQTSGAYNEQYF
cdr3_nt: TGTGCCAGCAGTTCCCTCCAGACTAGCGGGGCCTACAATGAGCAGTACTTC

clone_size: NA
v_call: TRBV4-3
j_call: TRBJ2-1
d_call: NA
cdr3_aa: CASSQDPLRGEQFF
cdr3_nt: TGCGCCAGCAGCCAAGACCCCCTGAGGGGTGAGCAGTTCTTC

clone_size: few
v_call: TRBV4-1
j_call: TRBJ1-2
d_call: NA
cdr3_aa: CASSPTRTGANYGYTF
cdr3_nt: TGCGCCAGCAGCCCGACCCGGACTGGAGCTAACTATGGCTACACCTTC

clone_size: once
v_call: TRBV5-1
j_call: TRBJ2-3
d_call: TRBD2
cdr3_aa: CVSALAGVDTQYF
cdr3_nt: TGCGTCAGCGCCCTAGCGGGGGTGGATACGCAGTATTTT

clone_size: few
v_call: TRBV20-1
j_call: TRBJ2-7
d_call: TRBD2
cdr3_aa: CSATPGTRRSYEQYF
cdr3_nt: TGCAGTGCTACCCCCGGGACTAGAAGGTCCTACGAGCAGTACTTC

clone_size: NA
v_call: TRBV7-2
j_call: TRBJ2-3
d_call: NA
cdr3_aa: CASSLAPFIDTQYF
cdr3_nt: TGTGCCAGCAGCTTAGCACCTTTTATAGATACGCAGTATTTT

clone_size: NA
v_call: TRBV30
j_call: TRBJ2-5
d_call: TRBD2
cdr3_aa: CAWSAGEGETQYF
cdr3_nt: TGTGCCTGGAGTGCTGGGGAGGGAGAGACCCAGTACTTC

clone_size: NA
v_call: TRBV7-9
j_call: TRBJ2-1
d_call: TRBD1
cdr3_aa: CASSNRDRGSYNEQFF
cdr3_nt: TGTGCCAGCAGCAACCGGGACAGGGGTTCCTACAATGAGCAGTTCTTC

clone_size: many
v_call: TRBV5-1
j_call: TRBJ2-5
d_call: TRBD1
cdr3_aa: CASSPGQGGYETQYF
cdr3_nt: TGCGCCAGCAGCCCCGGACAGGGGGGATACGAGACCCAGTACTTC

clone_size: NA
v_call: TRBV9
j_call: TRBJ2-7
d_call: TRBD1
cdr3_aa: CASSVAPGQGKDEQYF
cdr3_nt: TGTGCCAGCAGCGTAGCCCCAGGACAGGGGAAAGACGAGCAGTACTTC

clone_size: NA
v_call: TRBV6-4
j_call: TRBJ2-1
d_call: NA
cdr3_aa: CASSEIGSGEQFF
cdr3_nt: TGTGCCAGCAGTGAGATAGGGAGCGGTGAGCAGTTCTTC

clone_size: many
v_call: TRBV4-2
j_call: TRBJ2-7
d_call: NA
cdr3_aa: CASSPRYPTYEQYF
cdr3_nt: TGTGCCAGCAGCCCTCGGTACCCCACCTACGAGCAGTACTTC

clone_size: NA
v_call: TRBV3-1
j_call: TRBJ1-1
d_call: NA
cdr3_aa: CASSAAGYTEAFF
cdr3_nt: TGTGCCAGCAGCGCAGCTGGGTACACTGAAGCTTTCTTT

clone_size: few
v_call: TRBV20-1
j_call: TRBJ2-5
d_call: TRBD1
cdr3_aa: CSAPDDRARKTQYF
cdr3_nt: TGCAGTGCCCCCGACGACAGGGCTCGAAAGACCCAGTACTTC

clone_size: few
v_call: TRBV20-1
j_call: TRBJ1-2
d_call: NA
cdr3_aa: CSASPPSSMGNGYTF
cdr3_nt: TGCAGTGCTAGCCCTCCCTCCAGTATGGGTAATGGCTACACCTTC

clone_size: NA
v_call: TRBV7-8
j_call: TRBJ2-1
d_call: NA
cdr3_aa: CASSTTDYNEQFF
cdr3_nt: TGTGCCAGCAGCACGACGGACTACAATGAGCAGTTCTTC

clone_size: few
v_call: TRBV7-9
j_call: TRBJ2-7
d_call: TRBD2
cdr3_aa: CASSWGSGRASNEQYF
cdr3_nt: TGTGCCAGCAGTTGGGGTAGCGGGAGGGCCTCAAACGAGCAGTACTTC

clone_size: NA
v_call: TRBV3-1
j_call: TRBJ2-5
d_call: TRBD2
cdr3_aa: CANSIRGGQETQYF
cdr3_nt: TGTGCCAACAGCATACGGGGGGGTCAAGAGACCCAGTACTTC

clone_size: NA
v_call: TRBV5-6
j_call: TRBJ2-7
d_call: NA
cdr3_aa: CASSSFLGYEQYF
cdr3_nt: TGTGCCAGCAGCTCCTTTCTGGGTTACGAGCAGTACTTC

clone_size: NA
v_call: TRBV7-6
j_call: TRBJ2-6
d_call: NA
cdr3_aa: CASSTGFGANVLTF
cdr3_nt: TGTGCCAGCAGCACAGGGTTCGGGGCCAACGTCCTGACTTTC

clone_size: NA
v_call: TRBV6-6
j_call: TRBJ1-5
d_call: NA
cdr3_aa: CASRNQQVKGQPQHF
cdr3_nt: TGTGCCAGCAGAAACCAACAGGTTAAGGGTCAGCCCCAGCATTTT

clone_size: NA
v_call: TRBV20-1
j_call: TRBJ1-5
d_call: NA
cdr3_aa: CSARLAGGNQPQHF
cdr3_nt: TGCAGTGCTCGCCTCGCTGGAGGCAATCAGCCCCAGCATTTT

clone_size: NA
v_call: TRBV9
j_call: TRBJ2-7
d_call: NA
cdr3_aa: CASSVTGRYNEQYF
cdr3_nt: TGTGCCAGCAGCGTAACAGGACGTTACAATGAGCAGTACTTC

clone_size: NA
v_call: TRBV14
j_call: TRBJ1-1
d_call: TRBD1
cdr3_aa: CASSQGQGATEAFF
cdr3_nt: TGTGCCAGCAGCCAAGGGCAGGGGGCCACTGAAGCTTTCTTT

clone_size: NA
v_call: TRBV6-2/TRBV6-3
j_call: TRBJ1-5
d_call: TRBD1
cdr3_aa: CASSVTGYNQPQHF
cdr3_nt: TGTGCCAGCAGTGTGACAGGGTACAATCAGCCCCAGCATTTT

clone_size: few
v_call: TRBV21-1
j_call: TRBJ2-7
d_call: NA
cdr3_aa: CASRKGYSYEQYF
cdr3_nt: TGTGCCAGCAGGAAGGGATACTCCTACGAGCAGTACTTC

clone_size: few
v_call: TRBV27
j_call: TRBJ2-5
d_call: NA
cdr3_aa: CASSFSGVSREQYF
cdr3_nt: TGTGCCAGCAGTTTTTCAGGGGTGTCGCGGGAGCAGTACTTC